This T cell receptor beta chain was recovered during a study of cytomegalovirus exposure and HLA in healthy donors. Study at large: From 190 million or so T cells, an earlier analysis saw 90 million to 130 million unique TCR beta sequences.

CDR3 length equals 14 residues. The germline CDR1 and CDR2 sequences are SGHNT and YYREEE (reference sequence). Deletions cut 0 bases from V and 6 bases from J, with 12 bases between. With 60 Vbeta and 13 Jbeta primers, the PCR was carried out. Clones were sequenced by immunoSEQ multiplex PCR, and TCRdb holds only the in-frame ones, with some missing. Among some 74,000 clones listed, around 80% were seen once. The study, taken as a whole, reports: Rare TCR sequences predominated, though certain public TCRs were found in many donors. Later, an analysis found that common viral pathogens appeared to be linked with several of the most significant clusters. The only immune exposure information that was available was CMV serostatus.

Details on this clone: Antigen specificity is unknown.

The chain has TRBV5-4 and TRBJ1-1; no clear D. This receptor was taken from a male donor in good health and CMV-seronegative. The sequencing input was PBMCs. The CDR3 spells CASSLDGSGAEAFF. Written as DNA, the CDR3 is TGTGCCAGCAGCTTGGATGGGAGCGGGGCTGAAGCTTTCTTT.